This T cell receptor (beta chain) was observed in a study of blood T cells in healthy people across ages. Study-level findings and limits: Getting older went along with TCR beta diversity per million T cells dropping roughly linearly.

As regards this clonotype: Antigen unknown.

PCR was performed a second time for roughly 6 to 12 cycles using a sample-barcoded 5' primer and a J-beta primer mix. Each CDR3 protein gets one entry after TCRdb re-called the 5' RACE reads with MiXCR. The sample consists of about 780,000 distinct CDR3 sequences, about half of them appearing once. The donors, aged about 6 to 95, were healthy Caucasians from Russia. The origin of this receptor is an older man in good health. Source material: blood.

This CDR3 reads CATSDLGQGQETQYF. As DNA, the CDR3 is TGTGCCACCAGTGATTTGGGACAGGGCCAAGAGACCCAGTACTTC. The chain carries TRBV24-1 and TRBJ2-5; 8 positions match TRBD1. The CDR3 is 15 residues long. From germline, CDR1 is KGHDR and CDR2 SFDVKD. With 0 bases clipped from V and 1 base from J, the junction kept 0 bases outside the gene matches.